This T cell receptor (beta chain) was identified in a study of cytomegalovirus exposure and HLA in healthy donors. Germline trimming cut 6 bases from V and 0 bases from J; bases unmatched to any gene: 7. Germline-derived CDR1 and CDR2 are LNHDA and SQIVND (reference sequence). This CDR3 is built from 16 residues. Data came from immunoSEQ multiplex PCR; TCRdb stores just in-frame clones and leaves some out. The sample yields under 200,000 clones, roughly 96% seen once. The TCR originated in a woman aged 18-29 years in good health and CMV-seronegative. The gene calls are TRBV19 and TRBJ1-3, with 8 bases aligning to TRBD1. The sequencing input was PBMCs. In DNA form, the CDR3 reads TGTGCCAGTAGCCCCGGCGACAGGGGCTCTGGAAACACCATATATTTT. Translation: CASSPGDRGSGNTIYF.